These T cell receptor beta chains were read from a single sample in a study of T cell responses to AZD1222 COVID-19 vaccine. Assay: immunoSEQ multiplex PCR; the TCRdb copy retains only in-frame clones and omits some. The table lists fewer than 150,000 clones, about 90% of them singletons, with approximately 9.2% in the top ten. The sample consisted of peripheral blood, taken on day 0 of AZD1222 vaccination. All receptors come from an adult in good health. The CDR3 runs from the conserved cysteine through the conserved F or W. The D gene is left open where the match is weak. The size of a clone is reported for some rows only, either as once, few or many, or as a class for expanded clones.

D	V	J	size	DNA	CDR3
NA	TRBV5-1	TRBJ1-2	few	TGCGCCAGCAGCTTGGACGCCATGGGTGGCTACACCTTC	CASSLDAMGGYTF
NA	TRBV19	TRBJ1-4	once	TGTGCCAGTAGTCCACAGGGAGCTGAAAAACTGTTTTTT	CASSPQGAEKLFF
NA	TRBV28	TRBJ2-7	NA	TGTGCCAGCAGTTTGACTAGTGCTAACTACGAGCAGTACTTC	CASSLTSANYEQYF
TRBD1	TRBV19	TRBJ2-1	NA	TGTGCCAGTAGTATTCCCCCTACGACAGGGATCACCTACAATGAGCAGTTCTTC	CASSIPPTTGITYNEQFF
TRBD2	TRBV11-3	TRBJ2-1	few	TGTGCCAGCAGCTTTTTGTGGACGGGGGGAGGGAACAATGAGCAGTTCTTC	CASSFLWTGGGNNEQFF
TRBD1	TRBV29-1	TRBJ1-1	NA	TGCAGCGTGGGACAGGGGTCTGAAGCTTTCTTT	CSVGQGSEAFF
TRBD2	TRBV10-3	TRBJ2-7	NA	TGTGCCATCACGGCTAGCGGGAGTTACGAGCAGTACTTC	CAITASGSYEQYF
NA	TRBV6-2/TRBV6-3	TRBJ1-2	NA	TGTGCCAGCAGTTACAGGGATGGCTACACCTTC	CASSYRDGYTF
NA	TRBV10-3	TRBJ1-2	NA	TGTGCCATCAGTGTTAATTGGGGCTACACCTTC	CAISVNWGYTF
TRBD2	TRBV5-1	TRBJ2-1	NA	TGCGCCAGCAGCGGGACTAGCGGCGATGAGCAGTTCTTC	CASSGTSGDEQFF
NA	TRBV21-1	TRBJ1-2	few	TGTGCCAGCAGCAAAAAAAAGGGAAGAGTAATACCCCAAGGAAATTATGGCTACACCTTC	CASSKKKGRVIPQGNYGYTF
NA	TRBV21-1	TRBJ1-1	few	TGTGCCAGCGGCTCGGGATTGATGAACACTGAAGCTTTCTTT	CASGSGLMNTEAFF
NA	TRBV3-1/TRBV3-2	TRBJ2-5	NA	TGTGCCAGCAGCCAAGTCGCGCAGGGGACCCAGTACTTC	CASSQVAQGTQYF
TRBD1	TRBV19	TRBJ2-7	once	TGTGCCAGTAGTGTCACAGGGGGTCCCTACGAGCAGTACTTC	CASSVTGGPYEQYF
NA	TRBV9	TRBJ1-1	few	TGTGCCAGCAGCGTACTTGTGGACACTGAAGCTTTCTTT	CASSVLVDTEAFF
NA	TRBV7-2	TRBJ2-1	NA	TGTGCCAGCAGGTTCACCGGAGGCTCCTCCTACAATGAGCAGTTCTTC	CASRFTGGSSYNEQFF
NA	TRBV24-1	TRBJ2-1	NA	TGTGCCACCAGTGATCCCCCAGGGACCCTTGAGCAGTTCTTC	CATSDPPGTLEQFF
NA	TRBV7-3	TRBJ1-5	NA	TGTGCCAGCAGCTCTTATCCGGGACAGCCCCAGCATTTT	CASSSYPGQPQHF
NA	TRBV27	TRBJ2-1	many	TGTGCCAGCAGGCCGGGATTCCCGGGCAATGAGCAGTTCTTC	CASRPGFPGNEQFF
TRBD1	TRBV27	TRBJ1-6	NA	TGTGCCAGCAGTTTAGACGCACAGGGGTGGGGGTCTCTCAATTCACCCCTCCACTTT	CASSLDAQGWGSLNSPLHF
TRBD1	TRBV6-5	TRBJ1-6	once	TGTGCCAGCAGACCGGACAGGGCCCATAATTCACCCCTCCACTTT	CASRPDRAHNSPLHF
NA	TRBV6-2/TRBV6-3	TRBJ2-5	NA	TGTGCCAGCAGTTACACGAACCCAGGGGAAGAGACCCAGTACTTC	CASSYTNPGEETQYF
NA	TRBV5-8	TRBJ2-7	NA	TGTGCCAGCAGGGGACGGGCAACCTACGAGCAGTACTTC	CASRGRATYEQYF
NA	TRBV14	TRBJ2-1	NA	TGTGCCAGCAGCCAACAGGAGAGCTACAATGAGCAGTTCTTC	CASSQQESYNEQFF
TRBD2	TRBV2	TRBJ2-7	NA	TGTGCCAGCCCACCCGGACTAGCGGGGAATCCCTACGAGCAGTACTTC	CASPPGLAGNPYEQYF
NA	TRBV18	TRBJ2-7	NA	TGTGCCAGCTCACCCCCTGGGGCTGAGCAGTACTTC	CASSPPGAEQYF
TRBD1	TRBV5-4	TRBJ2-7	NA	TGTGCCAGCAGCTTGGGACAGGGGGACGAGCAGTACTTC	CASSLGQGDEQYF